The 18 T cell receptor beta chains below all came from one sample that was sequenced in a study of blood T cells in healthy people across ages. Then a second PCR, running about 6 to 12 cycles, was carried out with a sample-barcoded 5' primer and a J-beta primer mix. MiXCR, run by TCRdb on the 5' RACE reads, gives a single entry per CDR3 protein. The table lists under 750,000 distinct CDR3 sequences, under 55% of them singletons. Source material: blood. The receptor source for this set is an elderly man in good health.

This clonotype showed up just a few times. The rearrangement uses TRBV29-1 and TRBJ2-5; 9 positions match TRBD1. The CDR3 extends over 14 amino acids. Germline CDR1 SQVTM, CDR2 ANQGSEA. V trimming: 4 bases; J trimming: 2 bases; junction bases outside the gene matches: 5. CDR3 in amino acids: CSVAKTGGQETQYF. CDR3 bases: TGCAGCGTTGCGAAGACAGGGGGTCAAGAGACCCAGTACTTC.

The chain employs TRBV20-1 and TRBJ2-1; weak D call: TRBD2 (5 bases). With 3 bases removed from V and 4 bases from J, the gap between germline ends came to 10 bases. This CDR3 contains 13 residues. Germline V gene data show CDR1 as DFQATT and CDR2 as SNEGSKA (reference sequence). DNA for the CDR3: TGCAGTGCTAGTCCTAGCAGATACAATGAGCAGTTCTTC. Protein product: CSASPSRYNEQFF.

This clonotype showed up just a few times. This chain joins TRBV20-1 and TRBJ1-4; 10 bases are a match to TRBD1. The germline V gene has CDR1 DFQATT and CDR2 SNEGSKA (reference sequence). The CDR3 loop spans 15 amino acids. Trimming removed 4 bases from V and 0 bases from J; junction bases left unmatched: 2. DNA for the CDR3: TGCAGTGCTACCGGGACAGGGGCAACTAATGAAAAACTGTTTTTT. Protein sequence: CSATGTGATNEKLFF.

This clonotype was observed a few times. DNA for the CDR3: TGTGCCAGCAGTCCCAGGGGGACCTCCTACGAGCAGTACTTC. Its protein is CASSPRGTSYEQYF. The chain combines TRBV27 with TRBJ2-7; 7 bases are a match to TRBD1. The CDR3 runs to 14 residues. Germline loops: CDR1 MNHEY, CDR2 SMNVEV (reference sequence). V shed 5 bases and J 0 bases; nucleotides not matched to a gene: 4.

At least ten counts were recorded for this clonotype. V usage is TRBV4-1 and J usage is TRBJ1-2; unclear D gene. This CDR3 contains 13 residues. Germline CDR1 MGHRA, CDR2 YSYEKL. V was pared by 4 bases and J by 8 bases, with 14 bases between. The CDR3 protein is CASSRLPLRGYTF. Here the CDR3 DNA reads TGCGCCAGCAGCCGATTGCCCCTTCGGGGCTACACCTTC.

The gene calls are TRBV12-3 or TRBV12-4 and TRBJ2-1, with 8 bases that match TRBD2. The CDR3 totals 14 residues. J was trimmed by 5 bases and V by 7 bases; bases with no gene match: 7. DNA for the CDR3: TGTGCCAGCAACGCAGCGGGAGCAAACAATGAGCAGTTCTTC. Protein product: CASNAAGANNEQFF.

The rearrangement joins TRBV7-2 to TRBJ1-2, with TRBD1 matching over 8 bases. The germline gives CDR1 SGHTA, CDR2 FQGNSA. Trimming cost V 7 bases and J 0 bases; bases outside gene matches: 4. The CDR3 spans 14 residues. For the CDR3, the DNA is TGTGCCAGCACCGCGACAGGGGCTAACTATGGCTACACCTTC. Its protein product is CASTATGANYGYTF. Complete variable domain (other parts from reference TRBV7-2 and TRBJ1-2): GAGVSQSPSNKVTEKGKDVELRCDPISGHTALYWYRQSLGQGLEFLIYFQGNSAPDKSGLPSDRFSAERTGGSVSTLTIQRTQQEDSAVYLCASTATGANYGYTFGSGTRLTVV.

The rearrangement uses TRBV5-1 and TRBJ1-4; 9 nucleotides match TRBD1. The junction had 8 bases not matched to a gene; V was cut back by 0 bases and J by 5 bases. This CDR3 comprises 17 residues. The germline V gene encodes CDR1 SGHRS and CDR2 YFSETQ. Written as DNA, the CDR3 is TGCGCCAGCAGCTTGGGGCCCTCTGGGACAGGGAATGAAAAACTGTTTTTT. This codes for CASSLGPSGTGNEKLFF.

The chain uses TRBV5-1 and TRBJ2-3; D is ambiguous. The CDR3 is made up of 13 amino acids. In germline, CDR1 is SGHRS, CDR2 YFSETQ. V was trimmed by 3 bases and J by 3 bases, leaving 8 bases between them. For the CDR3, the DNA is TGCGCCAGCAGCTCCCGCGCAACAGATACGCAGTATTTT. Its translation: CASSSRATDTQYF.

V and J are TRBV29-1 and TRBJ2-5; 11 positions agree with TRBD2. Germline CDR1 SQVTM, CDR2 ANQGSEA. V gave up 3 bases and J gave up 4 bases; unmatched junction bases: 10. This CDR3 is built from 16 residues. CDR3 loop: CSVEGGASGRLETQYF. The CDR3 nucleotides read TGCAGCGTTGAGGGTGGGGCTAGCGGGAGGTTAGAGACCCAGTACTTC.

This clonotype was seen more than once but under ten times. The chain uses TRBV5-1 and TRBJ2-3; D tentatively fits TRBD1 or TRBD2 (5 bases each). Germline V gene data show CDR1 as SGHRS and CDR2 as YFSETQ. This CDR3 is 19 amino acids long. The V and J ends lost 3 bases and 1 base respectively, with 24 bases between them. The CDR3 spells CASSSLGVREDKGTDTQYF. Written as DNA, the CDR3 is TGCGCCAGCAGCTCCTTAGGGGTCCGGGAAGATAAAGGCACAGATACGCAGTATTTT.

The chain carries TRBV9 and TRBJ2-1; 12 nucleotides align to TRBD2. The V segment lost 4 bases and the J segment 6 bases; nucleotides outside the gene matches: 5. This CDR3 is built from 15 residues. Germline CDR1 reads SGDLS; CDR2 reads YYNGEE. CDR3 amino acids: CASSITSGGTNEQFF. The CDR3 nucleotides are TGTGCCAGCAGCATCACTAGCGGGGGGACCAATGAGCAGTTCTTC.

This chain uses TRBV5-1 with TRBJ2-5; 7 bases map to TRBD1. J was trimmed by 2 bases and V by 4 bases; bases with no gene match: 5. Germline values: CDR1 SGHRS, CDR2 YFSETQ. The CDR3 loop spans 14 amino acids. The CDR3 DNA reads TGCGCCAGCAGCCAGGGACAGTTTCAAGAGACCCAGTACTTC. It encodes CASSQGQFQETQYF.

This chain links TRBV7-3 with TRBJ1-6; 7 positions match TRBD1. V was pared by 2 bases and J by 6 bases, with 7 bases of the junction left unmatched. This CDR3 is built from 16 residues. Per the germline V gene, CDR1 is SGHTA and CDR2 is FQGTGA. The CDR3 DNA sequence: TGTGCCAGCAGCTTATATGGTAGGGGGCCTAATTCACCCCTCCACTTT. The encoded protein is CASSLYGRGPNSPLHF.

In this sample, this clonotype turned up a few times. The chain has TRBV12-3 or TRBV12-4 and TRBJ2-5; TRBD2 matches at 11 bases. The end of the DNA fits TRBJ2-7 better, so the J call may be wrong. CDR3 size: 13 residues. CDR3 nucleotide sequence: TGTGCCAGCAGTCAGACTAGCGGGGCCGAGCAGTACTTC. It codes for CASSQTSGAEQYF.

This clonotype was observed a single time. At one end the junction does not follow the germline gene, possibly because of a read error. The chain is built from TRBV6-6 and TRBJ2-6, with D tentatively TRBD2 (6 bases). CDR3 length: 15 amino acids. Germline-derived CDR1 and CDR2 are MNHNY and SVGAGI (reference sequence). This chain's CDR3 is CAGSNGGSGANVLTF. CDR3 nucleotides: TGTGCCGGCAGTAACGGGGGCTCTGGGGCCAACGTCCTGACTTTC.

The chain combines TRBV29-1 with TRBJ2-6, with 7 bases aligning to TRBD2. The ends lost 6 bases at V and 0 bases at J; junction bases unmatched: 5. The length of the CDR3 is 15 residues. Germline V gene data show CDR1 as SQVTM and CDR2 as ANQGSEA. This CDR3 is CSVLSGSSGANVLTF. In DNA, the CDR3 is TGCAGCGTCCTTAGCGGGTCCTCTGGGGCCAACGTCCTGACTTTC.

J is TRBJ1-6 and V is TRBV7-2, with D possibly matching TRBD1 (6 bases). Germline lookup yields CDR1 SGHTA and CDR2 FQGNSA. The CDR3 runs 19 residues. The V end was cut by 3 bases, the J end by 0 bases, with 18 bases between. Here the CDR3 reads CASSFIVQGFSSYNSPLHF. Here the CDR3 DNA reads TGTGCCAGCAGCTTTATCGTCCAGGGGTTTAGCTCCTATAATTCACCCCTCCACTTT.